This T cell receptor beta chain was observed in a study of pediatric ulcerative colitis. The rectum was sampled with one to two pinch biopsies at colonoscopy. Ulcerative colitis patients received no immunosuppressive medication before the diagnostic colonoscopy. This clone was picked up a small number of times. V dropped 5 bases and J dropped 5 bases, with 15 bases sitting between them. The CDR3 is 14 residues long. Germline CDR1 reads LGHNA; CDR2 reads YSLEER. Up to 500,000 reads were sequenced per sample. The assay was immunoSEQ multiplex PCR, and TCRdb's table has in-frame clones only and misses some. The repertoire holds tens of thousands of clones, with about 71% as singletons.

The source is a boy between 10 and 17 years old with severe ulcerative colitis. Sequenced: gut tissue. This chain links TRBV4-3 with TRBJ2-5, with D possibly TRBD2 on 6 matching bases. DNA of the CDR3: TGCGCCAGCAGCGCTGCAGTGGGGAGGGAGACCCAGTACTTC. Amino acids: CASSAAVGRETQYF.